This passage covers 9 T cell receptor beta chains from one sample sequenced in a study of response to subunit inactivated influenza vaccine. TCRdb re-called the RT-PCR reads with MiXCR, one entry per CDR3 protein. The sample consists of 550,000 to 650,000 distinct CDR3 sequences, 10% to 15% of them appearing once. This specimen consisted of PBMCs from blood, obtained on the day of vaccination. These receptors were obtained from a man in his fifties who received an inactivated influenza vaccine.

This clonotype was counted between two and nine times. The genes are TRBV11-1 and TRBJ2-1; 9 bases align to TRBD1. The junction had 19 bases not matched to a gene; V was cut back by 5 bases and J by 8 bases. CDR3 length: 18 amino acids. Germline lookup yields CDR1 SGHAT and CDR2 FQDESV (reference sequence). The CDR3 sequence is CASSKTWDRVAMRDEQFF. The DNA of the CDR3 is TGTGCCAGCAGCAAGACCTGGGACAGGGTGGCGATGCGCGATGAGCAGTTCTTC.

The genes are TRBV20-1 and TRBJ2-4; 11 nucleotides agree with TRBD2. V lost 5 bases and J lost 9; bases outside the gene matches: 15. The CDR3 runs 16 residues. The germline V gene has CDR1 DFQATT and CDR2 SNEGSKA (reference sequence). CDR3: CSAPRLAGTVRAIQYF. The CDR3 nucleotides are TGCAGTGCTCCCCGACTAGCGGGAACAGTCCGGGCCATTCAGTACTTC.

As concerns this clonotype: The germline gene is not matched at one end of the junction; a read error may be the cause. This chain connects TRBV28 to TRBJ2-1; 9 bases are shared with TRBD2. The CDR3 loop spans 12 amino acids. Germline assignment: CDR1 MDHEN and CDR2 SYDVKM. For the CDR3, the DNA is TGTGCCAGCAGGCCTGCGGGGGGGTATCCAGTCTTC. It codes for CASRPAGGYPVF.

This clonotype was seen only a few times. The CDR3 sequence: CASSQHTQETQYF. CDR3 DNA sequence: TGTGCCAGCAGCCAGCACACGCAAGAGACCCAGTACTTC. This chain links TRBV3-1 with TRBJ2-5; D unclear. CDR3 length: 13 residues. V lost 3 bases and J lost 2, with 7 bases in between. The V gene's germline CDR1 is LGHDT and CDR2 YNNKEL (reference sequence).

The rearrangement joins TRBV9 to TRBJ2-3; the match to TRBD2 covers 8 bases. After removal of 3 bases from V and 1 base from J, the junction contained 10 bases not matched to a gene. This CDR3 is 17 amino acids long. Per the germline V gene, CDR1 is SGDLS and CDR2 is YYNGEE. The CDR3: CASSGNLRAGGTDTQYF. CDR3 nucleotide sequence: TGTGCCAGCAGCGGGAACCTAAGAGCGGGGGGCACAGATACGCAGTATTTT.

There are a few counts of this clonotype. The chain employs TRBV27 and TRBJ2-1, with 9 positions matching TRBD2. J gave up 6 bases and V 3 bases, and 18 bases lay outside the gene matches. Germline V CDR1 and CDR2: MNHEY, SMNVEV (reference sequence). This CDR3 spans 19 amino acids. The CDR3 is CASSFSGLARRNLGNEQFF. The DNA of the CDR3 is TGTGCCAGCAGTTTTTCCGGACTAGCGAGGCGGAACTTGGGCAATGAGCAGTTCTTC.

The table lists this clonotype with a few counts. The chain is built from TRBV5-1 and TRBJ2-3; TRBD2 matches 8 bases. After removal of 4 bases from V and 6 bases from J, the junction contained 13 bases not matched to a gene. The V gene's germline CDR1 is SGHRS and CDR2 YFSETQ. This CDR3 comprises 16 residues. DNA of the CDR3: TGCGCCAGCAGCGGCCTAACGGGAGGGCCTGTGGATACGCAGTATTTT. It translates to CASSGLTGGPVDTQYF.

This clonotype was counted a few times. This sequence joins TRBV6-5 and TRBJ2-5; a possible D gene is TRBD1 (5 bases). The CDR3 contains 16 residues. Trimming took 2 bases from V and 11 from J, leaving 24 bases between them. Germline V gene sequence: CDR1 MNHEY, CDR2 SVGAGI. The CDR3 loop reads CASSYGADFPGVRQYF. CDR3 nucleotide sequence: TGTGCCAGCAGTTACGGGGCCGATTTTCCGGGCGTCAGGCAGTACTTC.

This chain joins TRBV5-1 and TRBJ2-7; TRBD2 agrees at 8 bases. V lost 3 bases and J lost 5; bases outside the gene matches: 7. Germline loops: CDR1 SGHRS, CDR2 YFSETQ. CDR3 length: 14 amino acids. CDR3 residues: CASSSGLALDEQYF. The CDR3 DNA is TGCGCCAGCAGCTCTGGACTAGCTCTGGACGAGCAGTACTTC.